This T cell receptor (beta chain) derives from a study of CDR3 diversity in severe acne. This clonotype occurred many times. Each CDR3 protein is one row after TCRdb ran MiXCR on the PCR reads. The sample holds approximately 80,000 distinct CDR3 sequences, 45% to 60% seen once. This sequence originates from a male donor in good health, without acne. The sample was blood.

The CDR3 reads CASSLGGRSSYEQYF. The DNA for the CDR3 is TGCGCCAGCAGCTTGGGTGGACGGTCCTCCTACGAGCAGTACTTC. The V and J genes are TRBV5-1 and TRBJ2-7; D not certain. Germline V gene lookup returns CDR1 SGHRS and CDR2 YFSETQ. V gave up 0 bases and J gave up 0 bases, with 10 bases separating them. The CDR3 totals 15 residues.